This T cell receptor beta chain derives from a study of shared clonotypes between healthy human individuals. The assay was immunoSEQ multiplex PCR, and TCRdb's table has in-frame clones only and misses some. The sample lists over 2 million clones; roughly 96% were seen once. Germline values: CDR1 SGHTA, CDR2 FQGNSA. Between the trimmed V and J ends, which lost 1 base and 8 bases, there was a span of 11 bases. The CDR3 covers 13 residues. Overall study findings and caveats: When naive CD4 clonotypes were compared across a few donors, about 5% were shared.

As concerns this clone: The antigen is unknown.

This sequence originates from a man aged 18 to 29 in good health. The V call is TRBV7-2, the J call TRBJ1-1, with D perhaps matching TRBD1 (6 bases). Input material: naive CD4+ T cells sorted from blood. Stated subset: CD45RA+ positively selected. The CDR3 sequence is CASSLGGGWEAFF. The CDR3 DNA follows: TGTGCCAGCAGCTTAGGTGGGGGCTGGGAAGCTTTCTTT.